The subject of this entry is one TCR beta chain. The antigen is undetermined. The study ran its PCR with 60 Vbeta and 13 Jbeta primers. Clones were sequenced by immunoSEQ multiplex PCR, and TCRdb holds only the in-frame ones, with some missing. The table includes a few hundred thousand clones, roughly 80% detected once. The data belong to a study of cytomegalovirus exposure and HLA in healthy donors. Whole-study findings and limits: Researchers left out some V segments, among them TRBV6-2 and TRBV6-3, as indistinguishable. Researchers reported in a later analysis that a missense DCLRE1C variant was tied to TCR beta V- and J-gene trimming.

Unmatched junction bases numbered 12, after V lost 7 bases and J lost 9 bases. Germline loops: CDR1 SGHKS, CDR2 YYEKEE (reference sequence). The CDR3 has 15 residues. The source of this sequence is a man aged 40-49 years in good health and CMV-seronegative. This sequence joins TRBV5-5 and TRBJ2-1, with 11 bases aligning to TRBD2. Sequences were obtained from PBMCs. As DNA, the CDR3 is TGTGCCAGCGGAATTACTAGCGGGAGCGGGGGTGAGCAGTTCTTC. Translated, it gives CASGITSGSGGEQFF.